Below are 24 T cell receptor beta chains sequenced from a single sample in a study of blood T cell repertoires in COVID-19. Generated by immunoSEQ multiplex PCR, the TCRdb table keeps only in-frame clones and is missing some. The top ten clones hold over 12% of a sample with approximately 160,000 clones, roughly 84% of them seen once. The sequenced sample was peripheral blood. The receptor set was obtained from a man younger than 30 with active or convalescent COVID-19.

The chain uses TRBV3-1 (or the pseudogene TRBV3-2) and TRBJ2-1; 8 bases agree with TRBD2. Germline CDR1 reads LGHDT; CDR2 reads YNNKEL (reference sequence). CDR3 length equals 13 residues. The trim removed 5 bases at V and 7 bases at J, leaving 4 bases unmatched. The CDR3 DNA is TGTGCCAGCAGCTCGGGGGGGCGTAATGAGCAGTTCTTC. It yields the protein CASSSGGRNEQFF.

This chain uses TRBV6-5 with TRBJ2-5, with 10 positions matching TRBD1. CDR1 is MNHEY, CDR2 SVGAGI, per germline. The CDR3 extends over 15 amino acids. Losses at the gene ends were 5 bases for V and 5 bases for J; bases not matched to a gene: 8. The CDR3 loop reads CASSTLDRGRETQYF. Written as DNA, the CDR3 is TGTGCCAGCAGTACCCTGGACAGGGGGAGGGAGACCCAGTACTTC.

This clone was found a few times. CDR3 in DNA: TGTGCCAGTAGTCAGCTCGACTTTAATGAAAAACTGTTTTTT. Translation: CASSQLDFNEKLFF. The rearrangement joins TRBV19 to TRBJ1-4; the D is unclear. The germline V and J ends were trimmed by 5 bases and 4 bases, with 11 bases remaining between them. CDR3 size: 14 residues. The germline CDR1 and CDR2 sequences are LNHDA and SQIVND (reference sequence). The whole variable domain, filled in from reference TRBV19 and TRBJ1-4, reads DGGITQSPKYLFRKEGQNVTLSCEQNLNHDAMYWYRQDPGQGLRLIYYSQIVNDFQKGDIAEGYSVSREKKESFPLTVTSAQKNPTAFYLCASSQLDFNEKLFFGSGTQLSVL.

J is TRBJ2-1 and V is TRBV5-1; 9 nucleotides align to TRBD1. The CDR3 is 17 amino acids. Germline-derived CDR1 and CDR2 are SGHRS and YFSETQ. V was clipped by 0 bases and J by 4 bases; unmatched bases: 8. In nucleotides, the CDR3 is TGCGCCAGCAGCTTGGGCCCACAGGGGGCGGGGTACAATGAGCAGTTCTTC. Residues: CASSLGPQGAGYNEQFF.

The chain joins TRBV6-2 or TRBV6-3 to TRBJ1-5, with TRBD1 identical over 8 bases. Per the germline V gene, CDR1 is MNHEY and CDR2 is SVGEGT. CDR3 length: 14 amino acids. With 5 bases clipped from V and 6 bases from J, the junction kept 6 bases outside the gene matches. The CDR3 loop is CASSNHRGGQPQHF. The DNA for the CDR3 is TGTGCCAGCAGTAATCACAGGGGGGGTCAGCCCCAGCATTTT.

The chain links TRBV15 to TRBJ2-2, with a possible D match to TRBD1 (5 bases). The CDR3 loop spans 14 amino acids. Germline V lookup: CDR1 LNHNV, CDR2 YYDKDF (reference sequence). V was trimmed by 4 bases and J by 7 bases, leaving 13 bases between them. The CDR3 region is CATSMGRLDGELFF. In DNA, the CDR3 is TGTGCCACCAGCATGGGGCGCTTGGACGGGGAGCTGTTTTTT.

The chain is built from TRBV3-1 (or the pseudogene TRBV3-2) and TRBJ1-3, with 7 bases identical to TRBD1. J gave up 6 bases and V 1 base, and 6 bases lay outside the gene matches. Per the germline V gene, CDR1 is LGHDT and CDR2 is YNNKEL (reference sequence). The CDR3 is 15 amino acids. The DNA for the CDR3 is TGTGCCAGCAGCCAAGCGGCAGGGGGGCCAAACACCATATATTTT. Translation: CASSQAAGGPNTIYF.

The chain combines TRBV2 with TRBJ2-7; 8 positions match TRBD1. This CDR3 spans 14 amino acids. The ends lost 3 bases at V and 6 bases at J; junction bases unmatched: 7. Per germline, CDR1 SNHLY and CDR2 FYNNEI. CDR3 DNA: TGTGCCAGCAGTGAGCAGGGGGCGCTTTTCGAGCAGTACTTC. It is translated as CASSEQGALFEQYF.

The rearrangement uses TRBV10-3 and TRBJ1-5; 7 positions agree with TRBD1. The CDR3 length is 14 residues. CDR1 and CDR2 from the germline V gene are ENHRY and SYGVKD. The J segment lost 4 bases and the V segment lost 6 bases, leaving 6 bases of the junction unmatched. The CDR3 nucleotides read TGTGCCATCAGCAATACACAGGGGAATCAGCCCCAGCATTTT. Protein product: CAISNTQGNQPQHF.

This clone showed up just a few times. This sequence joins TRBV29-1 and TRBJ1-5; D gene unclear. The CDR3 has 14 amino acids. V gave up 4 bases and J gave up 1 base, with 11 bases separating them. The V gene's germline CDR1 is SQVTM and CDR2 ANQGSEA. In nucleotides, the CDR3 is TGCAGCGTTGCGCCCGGAGGGAGCAATCAGCCCCAGCATTTT. The encoded protein is CSVAPGGSNQPQHF.

This clone came up once. The chain carries TRBV4-3 and TRBJ2-7, with TRBD1 identical over 9 bases. The germline V gene has CDR1 LGHNA and CDR2 YSLEER. V shed 3 bases and J 1 base; nucleotides not matched to a gene: 4. This CDR3 is built from 15 residues. The CDR3 nucleotides read TGCGCCAGCAGCCATCGACAGGGGGGTTCCTACGAGCAGTACTTC. This gives the protein CASSHRQGGSYEQYF.

This chain links TRBV28 with TRBJ1-5; D may be TRBD1 (5 bases). Between the trimmed V and J ends, which lost 3 bases and 1 base, there was a span of 7 bases. Germline V gives CDR1 MDHEN, CDR2 SYDVKM. This CDR3 has 14 residues. The CDR3 spells CASSFGGSNQPQHF. The CDR3 DNA follows: TGTGCCAGCAGTTTTGGGGGGAGCAATCAGCCCCAGCATTTT. Filled out from reference TRBV28 and TRBJ1-5, the complete variable domain reads DVKVTQSSRYLVKRTGEKVFLECVQDMDHENMFWYRQDPGLGLRLIYFSYDVKMKEKGDIPEGYSVSREKKERFSLILESASTNQTSMYLCASSFGGSNQPQHFGDGTRLSIL.

The chain joins TRBV5-8 to TRBJ1-5, with D unresolved. The CDR3 is 16 amino acids. The V end was cut by 1 base, the J end by 0 bases, with 11 bases between. Germline loops: CDR1 SGHTS, CDR2 YDEGEE. CDR3 protein: CASSLKGGFSNQPQHF. CDR3 coding DNA: TGTGCCAGCAGCTTGAAAGGAGGGTTTAGCAATCAGCCCCAGCATTTT.

The J gene is TRBJ2-3, the V gene TRBV6-4; 8 bases line up with TRBD2. CDR1 is MRHNA and CDR2 is SNTAGT in the germline V gene. This CDR3 contains 15 residues. V dropped 4 bases and J dropped 0; count of bases not matched to a gene: 3. CDR3 DNA: TGTGCCAGCAGTGGTAGCGGGGAGAGCACAGATACGCAGTATTTT. This translates into CASSGSGESTDTQYF.

In its sample, this clone was seen a few times. V usage is TRBV7-9 and J usage is TRBJ1-2; 7 bases fit TRBD1. Germline V CDR1 and CDR2: SEHNR, FQNEAQ (reference sequence). This CDR3 is 13 amino acids long. V lost 8 bases to trimming and J lost 0 bases; unmatched junction nucleotides: 3. CDR3 nucleotides: TGTGCCAGCCGTGGGACAGCTAACTATGGCTACACCTTC. It specifies CASRGTANYGYTF.

The rearrangement joins TRBV20-1 to TRBJ2-5, with 11 bases fitting TRBD2. The length of the CDR3 is 19 residues. CDR1 and CDR2 from the germline V gene are DFQATT and SNEGSKA (reference sequence). Trimming took 3 bases from V and 1 from J; bases not matched to a gene: 16. The DNA for the CDR3 is TGCAGTGCTAGTTCCCCCCAACTAGCGGGAGCCCTATCCCAAGAGACCCAGTACTTC. This sequence encodes CSASSPQLAGALSQETQYF.

This clone was seen just once. The chain is built from TRBV3-1 (or the pseudogene TRBV3-2) and TRBJ2-3; D remains ambiguous. Germline values: CDR1 LGHDT, CDR2 YNNKEL (reference sequence). Trimming pared 4 bases from V and 1 base from J, leaving 12 bases between. The CDR3 covers 15 residues. CDR3 sequence: CASSPSLSRTDTQYF. In nucleotides, the CDR3 is TGTGCCAGCAGCCCTAGTTTGTCGCGCACAGATACGCAGTATTTT.

This clone showed up just a few times. This chain connects TRBV7-9 to TRBJ2-1; 11 bases agree with TRBD2. The CDR3 runs 15 residues. CDR1 and CDR2 from the germline V gene are SEHNR and FQNEAQ (reference sequence). Unmatched junction bases numbered 14, after V lost 7 bases and J lost 12 bases. In DNA form, the CDR3 reads TGTGCCAGCACGATCGCACTAGCGGGGGACCAGGGGCAGTTCTTC. Its protein is CASTIALAGDQGQFF.

This chain links TRBV18 with TRBJ1-4, with 8 positions matching TRBD1. V shed 4 bases and J 2 bases; nucleotides not matched to a gene: 9. This CDR3 contains 17 residues. Germline V gene lookup returns CDR1 KGHSH and CDR2 LQKENI. CDR3 protein: CASSLQTGGATNEKLFF. CDR3 nucleotides: TGTGCCAGCTCACTACAAACAGGGGGTGCGACTAATGAAAAACTGTTTTTT. Based on the CDR3 plus reference TRBV18 and TRBJ1-4, the full variable domain is NAGVMQNPRHLVRRRGQEARLRCSPMKGHSHVYWYRQLPEEGLKFMVYLQKENIIDESGMPKERFSAEFPKEGPSILRIQQVVRGDSAAYFCASSLQTGGATNEKLFFGSGTQLSVL.

This chain connects TRBV7-2 to TRBJ2-3; no clear D gene. This CDR3 is built from 12 residues. Germline CDR1 SGHTA, CDR2 FQGNSA. The V gene lost 5 bases and the J gene lost 0 bases, with 3 bases spanning the gap. The CDR3 here is CASSRSTDTQYF. As DNA, the CDR3 is TGTGCCAGCAGCCGTAGCACAGATACGCAGTATTTT.

The genes are TRBV11-1 and TRBJ2-7, with 7 bases lining up with TRBD2. This CDR3 comprises 13 residues. In germline, CDR1 is SGHAT, CDR2 FQDESV (reference sequence). J lost 6 bases, V lost 1 base, and 3 bases had no gene match. The CDR3 here is CASSLEGTTEQYF. The CDR3 DNA is TGTGCCAGCAGCTTAGAAGGGACTACCGAGCAGTACTTC.

V usage is TRBV12-3 or TRBV12-4 and J usage is TRBJ1-5; D perhaps matches TRBD1 (5 bases). CDR3 length equals 13 residues. The V and J ends lost 8 bases and 5 bases respectively, with 13 bases between them. The chain's CDR3 is CASGAEPYQPQHF. CDR3 nucleotide sequence: TGTGCCAGCGGGGCGGAGCCGTATCAGCCCCAGCATTTT.

V and J are TRBV18 and TRBJ1-2, with 7 positions matching TRBD1. Per germline, CDR1 KGHSH and CDR2 LQKENI. This CDR3 region has 14 residues. J was trimmed by 5 bases and V by 8 bases; bases with no gene match: 11. The chain's CDR3 is CASRGDRAGYGYTF. The DNA of the CDR3 is TGTGCCAGCCGCGGCGACAGGGCTGGATATGGCTACACCTTC.

The chain is built from TRBV19 and TRBJ2-1; D not certain. The ends were cut back, 7 bases at V and 2 bases at J, with 18 bases in the middle. The CDR3 runs to 16 residues. Germline V gives CDR1 LNHDA, CDR2 SQIVND (reference sequence). CDR3 bases: TGTGCCAGTACCCCCGGCGGCGTGCCCCCCTACAATGAGCAGTTCTTC. Protein: CASTPGGVPPYNEQFF. Using reference TRBV19 and TRBJ2-1 for the parts outside the CDR3, the full variable domain is DGGITQSPKYLFRKEGQNVTLSCEQNLNHDAMYWYRQDPGQGLRLIYYSQIVNDFQKGDIAEGYSVSREKKESFPLTVTSAQKNPTAFYLCASTPGGVPPYNEQFFGPGTRLTVL.